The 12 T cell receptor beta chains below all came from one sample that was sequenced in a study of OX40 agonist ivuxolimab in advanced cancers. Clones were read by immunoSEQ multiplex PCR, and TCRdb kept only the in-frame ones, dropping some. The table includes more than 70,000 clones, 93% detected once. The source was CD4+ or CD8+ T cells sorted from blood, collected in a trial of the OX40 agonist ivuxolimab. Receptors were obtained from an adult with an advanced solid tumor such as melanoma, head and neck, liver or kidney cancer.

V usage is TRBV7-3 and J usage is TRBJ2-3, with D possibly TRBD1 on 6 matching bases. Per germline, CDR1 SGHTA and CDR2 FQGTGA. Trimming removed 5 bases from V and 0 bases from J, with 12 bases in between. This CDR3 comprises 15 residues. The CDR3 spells CASSPGQLSTDTQYF. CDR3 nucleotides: TGTGCCAGCAGCCCCGGACAGCTAAGCACAGATACGCAGTATTTT.

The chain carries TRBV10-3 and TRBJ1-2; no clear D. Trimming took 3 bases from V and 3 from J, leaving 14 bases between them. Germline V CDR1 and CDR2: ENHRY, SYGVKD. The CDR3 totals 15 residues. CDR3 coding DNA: TGTGCCATCAGTGAAGCACCGGGTGCCCACTATGGCTACACCTTC. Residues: CAISEAPGAHYGYTF.

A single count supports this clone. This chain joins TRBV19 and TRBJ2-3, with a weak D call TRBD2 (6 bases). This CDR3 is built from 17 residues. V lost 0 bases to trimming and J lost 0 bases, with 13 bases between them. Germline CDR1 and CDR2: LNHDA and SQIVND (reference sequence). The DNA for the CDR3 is TGTGCCAGTAGTATAGATCGAGACGGGGGTAGCACAGATACGCAGTATTTT. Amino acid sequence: CASSIDRDGGSTDTQYF.

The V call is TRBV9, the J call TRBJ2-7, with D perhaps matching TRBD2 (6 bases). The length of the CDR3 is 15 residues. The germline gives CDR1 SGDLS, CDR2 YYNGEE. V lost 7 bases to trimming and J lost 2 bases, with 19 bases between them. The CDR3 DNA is TGTGCCAGCGGGGGGAAGGACGGCGTCCCCTACGAGCAGTACTTC. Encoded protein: CASGGKDGVPYEQYF.

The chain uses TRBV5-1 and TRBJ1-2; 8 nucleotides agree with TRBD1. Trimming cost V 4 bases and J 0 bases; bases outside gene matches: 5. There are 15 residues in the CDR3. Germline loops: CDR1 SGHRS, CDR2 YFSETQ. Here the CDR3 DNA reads TGCGCCAGCAGCCCAGAGACAGGGGCTAACTATGGCTACACCTTC. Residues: CASSPETGANYGYTF.

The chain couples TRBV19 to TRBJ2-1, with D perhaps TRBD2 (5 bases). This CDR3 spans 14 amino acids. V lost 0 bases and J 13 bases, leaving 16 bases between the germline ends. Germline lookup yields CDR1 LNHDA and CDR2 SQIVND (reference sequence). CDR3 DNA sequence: TGTGCCAGTAGTATAGATGGGAGACCCACCTTCCAGTTCTTC. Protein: CASSIDGRPTFQFF.

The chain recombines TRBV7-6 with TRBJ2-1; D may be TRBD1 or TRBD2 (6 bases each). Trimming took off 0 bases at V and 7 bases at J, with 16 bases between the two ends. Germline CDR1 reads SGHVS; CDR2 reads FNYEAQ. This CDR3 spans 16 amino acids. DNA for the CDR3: TGTGCCAGCAGCTTAGCGCTTCGGGGGCCTTTGAATGAGCAGTTCTTC. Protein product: CASSLALRGPLNEQFF.

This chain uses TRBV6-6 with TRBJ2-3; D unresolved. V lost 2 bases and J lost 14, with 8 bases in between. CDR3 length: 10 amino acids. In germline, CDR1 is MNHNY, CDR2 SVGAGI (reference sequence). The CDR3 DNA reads TGTGCCAGCAGTTACATAGGAGTGTATTTT. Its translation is CASSYIGVYF.

CDR3 sequence: CASSPRGRYQPQHF. CDR3 coding DNA: TGTGCCAGCAGCCCTCGGGGCCGATATCAGCCCCAGCATTTT. The chain joins TRBV5-8 to TRBJ1-5, with D perhaps TRBD1 (5 bases). CDR3 length equals 14 residues. Germline values: CDR1 SGHTS, CDR2 YDEGEE. The ends were cut back, 4 bases at V and 5 bases at J, with 13 bases in the middle.

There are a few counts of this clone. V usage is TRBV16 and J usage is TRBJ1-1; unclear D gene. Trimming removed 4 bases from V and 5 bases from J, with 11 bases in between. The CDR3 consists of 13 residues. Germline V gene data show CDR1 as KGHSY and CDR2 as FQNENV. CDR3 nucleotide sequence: TGTGCCAGCAGCCCGAACCAAAGGACTGAAGCTTTCTTT. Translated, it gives CASSPNQRTEAFF.

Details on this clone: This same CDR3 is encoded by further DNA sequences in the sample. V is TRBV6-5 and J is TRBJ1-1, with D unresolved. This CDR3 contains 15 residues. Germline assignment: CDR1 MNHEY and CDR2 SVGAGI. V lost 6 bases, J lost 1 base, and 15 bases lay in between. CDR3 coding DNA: TGTGCCAGCAGCTACGCCCGGGGTGGGAACACTGAAGCTTTCTTT. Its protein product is CASSYARGGNTEAFF.

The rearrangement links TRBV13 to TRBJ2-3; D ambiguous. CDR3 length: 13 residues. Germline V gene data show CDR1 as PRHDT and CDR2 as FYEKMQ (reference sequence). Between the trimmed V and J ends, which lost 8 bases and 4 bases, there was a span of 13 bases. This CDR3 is CASSAPEADTQYF. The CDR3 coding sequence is TGTGCCAGCTCGGCCCCTGAGGCAGATACGCAGTATTTT.